The clone carrying this T cell receptor beta chain was recorded once. Trimming took 5 bases from V and 3 from J; bases not matched to a gene: 6. CDR1 and CDR2 from the germline V gene are SGHNT and YYREEE (reference sequence). This CDR3 is 17 amino acids long. These data are taken from a study of blood T cell repertoires in COVID-19. Looking at the study overall: The study drew acute and convalescent COVID-19 samples from the United States, Italy and Spain. PBMCs, B-cell-depleted T cells, or T cells provided the cDNA or gDNA that made up the material.

All recovered Cohort 3 donors got two negative PCRs, got clearance, or saw symptom resolution. Assay used: immunoSEQ multiplex PCR; TCRdb lists only in-frame clones, some missing. The table shows about 160,000 clones, with 80% occurring only once. This chain connects TRBV5-4 to TRBJ2-2, with TRBD2 matching over 14 bases. Sequencing was performed on PBMCs or T cells enriched from blood (not recorded which). The clonotype originates from a man aged 40-49 years who had recovered from COVID-19. Written as DNA, the CDR3 is TGTGCCAGCAGTCCGGGACTAGCGGGGGTTGACACCGGGGAGCTGTTTTTT. This encodes CASSPGLAGVDTGELFF.